One and the same sample provided the 20 T cell receptor beta chains below, sequenced in a study of shared clonotypes between healthy human individuals (TCRdb year 2020). CD8 naive samples were CD45RO-negative cells positively selected for CCR7, giving a CD45RA+CCR7+ population that excluded TemRA cells. Preparation of the library involved the immunoSEQ multiplex PCR assay. The immuneACCESS repertoire file appears here via TCRdb, limited to in-frame rearrangements. These files lack a portion of the clones; in checked studies, under half of the deficit traces to unresolved V genes, and the cause of the others is not known. The sample table contains about 590,000 clones; only one count was recorded for just under 97% of them. The ten largest clones take up 0.11% of the sample. Sequencing input: naive CD8+ T cells sorted from blood. In light of the paper, this sample's cell subset or site label describes: CD45RA+CCR7+. The receptors were sampled from a woman in her 30s in good health.

The chain is built from TRBV9 and TRBJ2-1; weak D call: TRBD1 (6 bases). Germline V CDR1 and CDR2: SGDLS, YYNGEE. Trimming shortened V by 4 bases and J by 3 bases, and 17 bases separated the two germline ends. This CDR3 is built from 16 residues. The CDR3 sequence is CASSSTDRELYNEQFF. In DNA, the CDR3 is TGTGCCAGCAGCTCAACGGACAGAGAGCTCTACAATGAGCAGTTCTTC. The full variable domain, with the rest looked up from reference TRBV9 and TRBJ2-1, is DSGVTQTPKHLITATGQRVTLRCSPRSGDLSVYWYQQSLDQGLQFLIQYYNGEERAKGNILERFSAQQFPDLHSELNLSSLELGDSALYFCASSSTDRELYNEQFFGPGTRLTVL.

In DNA form, the CDR3 reads TGTGCCAGCAGCTCTCCCTGGGCGGGAAACACCATATATTTT. As protein: CASSSPWAGNTIYF. J is TRBJ1-3 and V is TRBV7-9; D gene ambiguous. This CDR3 has 14 residues. Deletions cut 4 bases from V and 4 bases from J, with 11 bases between. The V gene's germline CDR1 is SEHNR and CDR2 FQNEAQ (reference sequence).

The chain joins TRBV27 to TRBJ2-7, with D unresolved. V gave up 6 bases and J gave up 5 bases, with 17 bases separating them. CDR1 and CDR2 from the germline V gene are MNHEY and SMNVEV (reference sequence). The CDR3 totals 14 residues. The CDR3 sequence is CASRMDARIDEQYF. The CDR3 DNA sequence: TGTGCCAGCAGGATGGACGCCCGCATAGACGAGCAGTACTTC.

This chain connects TRBV28 to TRBJ2-5; perhaps TRBD2 as D (5 bases). Trimming shortened V by 3 bases and J by 2 bases, and 13 bases separated the two germline ends. Per the germline V gene, CDR1 is MDHEN and CDR2 is SYDVKM. CDR3 length equals 15 residues. CDR3 DNA: TGTGCCAGCAGTTTGCTAGCAGAGGTACAAGAGACCCAGTACTTC. Its protein product is CASSLLAEVQETQYF.

V is TRBV7-7 and J is TRBJ2-2; possibly TRBD2 for D (6 bases). The CDR3 covers 22 residues. The germline V and J ends were trimmed by 2 bases and 3 bases, with 31 bases remaining between them. Per the germline V gene, CDR1 is SSHAT and CDR2 is FNYEAQ (reference sequence). The CDR3 DNA is TGTGCCAGCAGCTTAAAAATCTCTAAAGGCGGGACCGTCTCTAGGGACACCGGGGAGCTGTTTTTT. It is translated as CASSLKISKGGTVSRDTGELFF. The whole variable domain, remainder taken from reference TRBV7-7 and TRBJ2-2, is GAGVSQSPRYKVTKRGQDVTLRCDPISSHATLYWYQQALGQGPEFLTYFNYEAQPDKSGLPSDRFSAERPEGSISTLTIQRTEQRDSAMYRCASSLKISKGGTVSRDTGELFFGEGSRLTVL.

The chain combines TRBV28 with TRBJ2-7; D might be TRBD1 (5 bases). V was pared by 11 bases and J by 5 bases, with 13 bases between. The CDR3 has 11 amino acids. Germline CDR1 and CDR2: MDHEN and SYDVKM. In nucleotides, the CDR3 is TGTGCCGCAGGGAATTTCGACGAGCAGTACTTC. It is translated as CAAGNFDEQYF.

CDR3: CASSLRGSSSYEQYF. CDR3 bases: TGTGCCAGCAGCTTACGCGGGTCGAGCTCCTACGAGCAGTACTTC. V usage is TRBV7-8 and J usage is TRBJ2-7; tentatively, D is TRBD2 (5 bases). This CDR3 contains 15 residues. The germline CDR1 and CDR2 sequences are SGHVS and FQNEAQ. The V end was cut by 2 bases, the J end by 0 bases, with 11 bases between.

V is TRBV4-1 and J is TRBJ2-1; 9 nucleotides align to TRBD2. Trimming removed 0 bases from V and 9 bases from J; junction bases left unmatched: 12. In germline, CDR1 is MGHRA, CDR2 YSYEKL. This CDR3 is 17 amino acids long. DNA of the CDR3: TGCGCCAGCAGCCAAGATTCGGGACTAGCCATTTATCTTGAGCAGTTCTTC. Protein sequence: CASSQDSGLAIYLEQFF.

V is TRBV6-5 and J is TRBJ1-4; a weak D match, TRBD1 (6 bases). Germline V gene lookup returns CDR1 MNHEY and CDR2 SVGAGI. Trimming pared 8 bases from V and 4 bases from J, leaving 17 bases between. This CDR3 is built from 15 residues. The CDR3 sequence is CASGLQDSLNEKLFF. The CDR3 DNA reads as TGTGCCAGCGGCCTACAGGACAGCCTTAATGAAAAACTGTTTTTT.

This chain joins TRBV13 and TRBJ2-7, with 7 nucleotides matching TRBD2. In germline, CDR1 is PRHDT, CDR2 FYEKMQ (reference sequence). Trimming cost V 1 base and J 0 bases; bases outside gene matches: 3. The CDR3 has 15 amino acids. Here the CDR3 DNA reads TGTGCCAGCAGCTTAGAGTCTAGCGGCTCCTACGAGCAGTACTTC. Its protein product is CASSLESSGSYEQYF.

This chain joins TRBV6-1 and TRBJ2-5, with 7 bases matching TRBD2. The J call may be in error: the DNA end matches TRBJ2-7 better. Germline values: CDR1 MNHNS, CDR2 SASEGT. CDR3 length equals 15 residues. This CDR3 reads CASSEGLAVHYEQYF. CDR3 nucleotide sequence: TGTGCCAGCAGTGAAGGGCTAGCGGTCCACTACGAGCAGTACTTC.

The rearrangement joins TRBV7-2 to TRBJ2-1; the match to TRBD2 covers 9 bases. The CDR3 has 13 amino acids. V dropped 5 bases and J dropped 10; count of bases not matched to a gene: 6. The V gene's germline CDR1 is SGHTA and CDR2 FQGNSA. The CDR3 sequence: CASSPTSGGEQFF. CDR3 DNA: TGTGCCAGCAGCCCGACTAGCGGTGGGGAGCAGTTCTTC.

V gene TRBV6-5 combines with J gene TRBJ2-5, with D possibly being TRBD1 or TRBD2 (5 bases each). The germline gives CDR1 MNHEY, CDR2 SVGAGI. With 2 bases removed from V and 5 bases from J, the gap between germline ends came to 12 bases. The CDR3 length is 14 residues. As DNA, the CDR3 is TGTGCCAGCAGTTACACGGGCGAGGGGGAGACCCAGTACTTC. It specifies CASSYTGEGETQYF.

CDR3 coding DNA: TGTGCCAGCAGTGAAGACACATTTACCGGGGAGCTGTTTTTT. It specifies CASSEDTFTGELFF. This chain uses TRBV6-1 with TRBJ2-2; D gene unclear. The CDR3 has 14 residues. CDR1 is MNHNS and CDR2 is SASEGT in the germline V gene. V lost 1 base and J 5 bases, leaving 8 bases between the germline ends.

The chain is built from TRBV28 and TRBJ1-3; D is unresolved. V lost 3 bases, J lost 4 bases, and 10 bases lay in between. The CDR3 contains 14 residues. Germline V gene lookup returns CDR1 MDHEN and CDR2 SYDVKM. CDR3 in amino acids: CASSFRKGGNTIYF. CDR3 DNA sequence: TGTGCCAGCAGTTTCCGGAAGGGCGGAAACACCATATATTTT.

V gene TRBV28 combines with J gene TRBJ1-5, with TRBD1 matching over 9 bases. CDR3 length: 15 residues. V lost 2 bases to trimming and J lost 3 bases; unmatched junction nucleotides: 2. Germline lookup yields CDR1 MDHEN and CDR2 SYDVKM. In DNA, the CDR3 is TGTGCCAGCAGTTTAAGGGACAGGGCCAATCAGCCCCAGCATTTT. Translated, it gives CASSLRDRANQPQHF.

The chain combines TRBV9 with TRBJ2-7; D perhaps matches TRBD2 (7 bases). CDR1 is SGDLS and CDR2 is YYNGEE in the germline V gene. The V gene lost 4 bases and the J gene lost 1 base, with 12 bases spanning the gap. This CDR3 comprises 14 residues. The CDR3 DNA follows: TGTGCCAGCAGCTTAGGGGGGGAGTCCTACGAGCAGTACTTC. Translation gives CASSLGGESYEQYF.

V usage is TRBV27 and J usage is TRBJ2-7; 8 nucleotides agree with TRBD1. Per germline, CDR1 MNHEY and CDR2 SMNVEV (reference sequence). V shed 2 bases, J shed 7 bases, and the junction held 4 bases outside the gene matches. The CDR3 consists of 13 residues. CDR3 in DNA: TGTGCCAGCAGTTTACAGGGGGCGCGGGAGCAGTACTTC. It codes for CASSLQGAREQYF.

This clone was detected once. The gene calls are TRBV7-9 and TRBJ2-4; TRBD1 or TRBD2 may be the D gene (5 bases each). Germline V lookup: CDR1 SEHNR, CDR2 FQNEAQ (reference sequence). This CDR3 spans 14 amino acids. Trimming removed 5 bases from V and 8 bases from J, with 16 bases in between. The CDR3 here is CASSPGGLGDIQYF. CDR3 nucleotide sequence: TGTGCCAGCAGCCCTGGGGGTCTCGGGGACATTCAGTACTTC.

The V and J genes are TRBV2 and TRBJ1-1; the D is unclear. Trimming shortened V by 4 bases and J by 4 bases, and 16 bases separated the two germline ends. This CDR3 contains 15 residues. Germline CDR1 reads SNHLY; CDR2 reads FYNNEI. CDR3 amino acids: CASSVGVVPGTEAFF. The CDR3 DNA follows: TGTGCCAGCAGTGTCGGGGTGGTTCCGGGCACTGAAGCTTTCTTT.